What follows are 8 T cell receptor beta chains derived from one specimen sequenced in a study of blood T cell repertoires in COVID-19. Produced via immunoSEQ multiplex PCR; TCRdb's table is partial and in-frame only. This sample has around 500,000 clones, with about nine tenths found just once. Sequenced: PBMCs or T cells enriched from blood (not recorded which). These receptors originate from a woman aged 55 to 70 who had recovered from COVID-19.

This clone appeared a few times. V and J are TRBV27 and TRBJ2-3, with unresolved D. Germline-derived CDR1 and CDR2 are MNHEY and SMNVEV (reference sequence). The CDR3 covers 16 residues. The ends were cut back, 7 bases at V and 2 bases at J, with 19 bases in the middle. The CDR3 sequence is CASTPALRSDTDTQYF. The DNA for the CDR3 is TGTGCCAGCACCCCGGCCCTTCGCAGCGACACAGATACGCAGTATTTT.

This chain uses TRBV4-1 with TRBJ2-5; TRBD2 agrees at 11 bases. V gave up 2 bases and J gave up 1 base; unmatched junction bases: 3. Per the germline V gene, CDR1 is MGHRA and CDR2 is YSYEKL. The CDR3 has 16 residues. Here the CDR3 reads CASSQIAGGPQETQYF. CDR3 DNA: TGCGCCAGCAGCCAAATAGCGGGGGGGCCCCAAGAGACCCAGTACTTC.

CDR3: CASSLSTGGYNSPLHF. The CDR3 DNA sequence: TGTGCCAGCAGCTTATCGACAGGGGGCTATAATTCACCCCTCCACTTT. The chain carries TRBV7-9 and TRBJ1-6; 9 nucleotides align to TRBD1. Germline V lookup: CDR1 SEHNR, CDR2 FQNEAQ (reference sequence). Germline trimming cut 2 bases from V and 3 bases from J; bases unmatched to any gene: 2. There are 16 residues in the CDR3.

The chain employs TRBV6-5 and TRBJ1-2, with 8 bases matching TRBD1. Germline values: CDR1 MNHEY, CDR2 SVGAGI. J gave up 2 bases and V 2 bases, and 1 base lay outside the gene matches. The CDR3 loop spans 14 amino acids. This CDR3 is CASSYRQGNYGYTF. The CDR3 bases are TGTGCCAGCAGTTACCGACAGGGGAACTATGGCTACACCTTC.

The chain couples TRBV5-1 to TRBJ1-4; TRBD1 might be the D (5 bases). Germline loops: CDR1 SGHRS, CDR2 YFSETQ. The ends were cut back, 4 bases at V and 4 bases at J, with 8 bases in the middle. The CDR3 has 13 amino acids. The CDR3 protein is CASSLQGNEKLFF. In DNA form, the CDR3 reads TGCGCCAGCAGCCTGCAGGGTAATGAAAAACTGTTTTTT.

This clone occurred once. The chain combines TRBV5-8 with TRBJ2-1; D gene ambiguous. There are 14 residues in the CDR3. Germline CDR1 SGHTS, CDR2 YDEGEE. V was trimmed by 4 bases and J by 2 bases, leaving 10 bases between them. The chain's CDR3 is CASSVDGAYNEQFF. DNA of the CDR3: TGTGCCAGCAGCGTAGACGGAGCCTACAATGAGCAGTTCTTC.

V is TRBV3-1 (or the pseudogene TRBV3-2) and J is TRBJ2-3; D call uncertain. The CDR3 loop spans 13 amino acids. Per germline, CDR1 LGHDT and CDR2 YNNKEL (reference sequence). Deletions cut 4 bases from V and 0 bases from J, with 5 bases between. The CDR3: CASSPYSTDTQYF. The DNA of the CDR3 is TGTGCCAGCAGCCCGTATAGCACAGATACGCAGTATTTT.

CDR3 in amino acids: CASSHGQSNTEAFF. CDR3 DNA sequence: TGCGCCAGCAGCCACGGACAGTCTAACACTGAAGCTTTCTTT. This chain uses TRBV4-1 with TRBJ1-1, with D possibly TRBD1 on 6 matching bases. Germline V gene sequence: CDR1 MGHRA, CDR2 YSYEKL. Trimming took 3 bases from V and 2 from J, leaving 10 bases between them. The CDR3 loop spans 14 amino acids.